These T cell receptor beta chains were read from a single sample in a study of cytomegalovirus exposure and HLA in healthy donors. Some clones are missing from TCRdb's copy, which holds only in-frame ones; the method was immunoSEQ multiplex PCR. Among some 200,000 clones listed, around 80% were seen once. Specimen: PBMCs. These receptors were collected from a woman in her 40s in good health and CMV-seronegative. Each CDR3 is given without its conserved first and last residue. Part of the rows lack a size; the others show once, few, many or a class for expanded clones.

V gene	clone size	J gene	CDR3 protein
TRBV6-5	once	TRBJ1-1	ASSRLGQMNTEAF
TRBV7-3	.	TRBJ2-6	ASSPGQPSGANVLT
TRBV7-9	.	TRBJ2-3	ASSLSLSSESTDTQY
TRBV4-3	once	TRBJ2-2	ASSQVGGAGELF
TRBV16	.	TRBJ2-7	ASSQRSSGATYEQY
TRBV15	.	TRBJ1-1	ATSRRPDRGVTEAF
TRBV15	.	TRBJ1-6	ATSSNPAKGPGDSPLH
TRBV20-1	once	TRBJ2-7	SADDTYEQY
TRBV10-3	once	TRBJ2-2	AIRGDTVEGELF
TRBV9	.	TRBJ1-2	ASSASLNYGYT
TRBV18	.	TRBJ1-5	ASSPATGDEQPQH
TRBV15	.	TRBJ1-2	ATSEGATSIYGYT
TRBV9	.	TRBJ1-3	ASSNRGDTIY
TRBV2	.	TRBJ2-6	ASSQDSGANVLT
TRBV7-9	.	TRBJ2-7	ASSLARGLNYEQY
TRBV7-2	.	TRBJ1-5	ASSVAETGAQH
TRBV10-3	.	TRBJ1-3	AISTPSGNTIY
TRBV27	.	TRBJ1-1	ASSFSADTEAF
TRBV19	.	.	ASSSSYPYEQY
TRBV4-2	.	TRBJ1-4	ASSQDVTGEKLF
TRBV6-1	.	TRBJ1-1	ASSVPWGVAEAF
TRBV19	.	TRBJ1-5	ASSPLTQGGGNQPQH
TRBV27	.	TRBJ1-1	ASSWRGDSEAF
TRBV18	.	TRBJ2-1	ASSPASGYNNEQF
TRBV7-3	.	TRBJ1-4	ASSLTGGSEKLF
TRBV7-9	.	TRBJ2-2	ASSLTGREGELF
TRBV28	once	TRBJ1-2	ASDEHLGRRGYGYT
TRBV7-9	.	TRBJ1-5	ASSTAGSSNQPQH
TRBV10-3	.	TRBJ2-1	AGRSGDEQF
TRBV27	.	TRBJ1-1	ASSFLMEDTEAF
TRBV28	.	TRBJ1-2	ASSFLSGRGYT
TRBV7-2	.	TRBJ2-3	ASSSTGDKTDTQY
TRBV6-1	.	TRBJ2-1	ASSDWTGGNYNEQF
TRBV7-2	.	TRBJ2-1	ASSLTLLSYNEQF
TRBV5-1	once	TRBJ1-1	ASKAGLNTEAF
TRBV18	.	TRBJ2-4	ASFGDKLAKNIQY
TRBV28	.	TRBJ1-1	ASRTAEPRRTEAF
TRBV7-9	.	TRBJ1-3	ASSRTPGIGNTIY
TRBV27	.	TRBJ1-3	ASSLQGGNTIY
TRBV11-3	.	TRBJ1-3	ASSGNRGPGNTIY
TRBV21-1	.	TRBJ2-1	ASSTHASGGLFNEQF